The entry below describes one TCR beta chain. The same CDR3 can be traced to other DNA sequences in this sample. These data originate in a study of blood T cell repertoires in COVID-19. Whole-study context: Nucleic acid was either cDNA or gDNA, and it came from T cells, B-cell-depleted T cells, or PBMCs.

Seattle's enrolled individuals joined amid active infection and were then monitored longitudinally. The V gene's germline CDR1 is GTSNPN and CDR2 SVGIG (reference sequence). This CDR3 spans 14 amino acids. Trimming removed 0 bases at V and 1 base at J, with 10 bases between. As originally analysed: Reference gene primer amplification gave nucleated cell count estimates. Sequencing used immunoSEQ multiplex PCR; TCRdb keeps in-frame clones, though not all of them. The V and J calls and clone size were taken over from that table, and D and trimming were inferred from the DNA. The sample carries under 200,000 clones, around 87% recorded once.

The chain is built from TRBV30 and TRBJ2-7, with D perhaps matching TRBD2 (5 bases). The material sequenced was peripheral blood. This clonotype originated in a man aged 55-75 years with COVID-19, enrolled during active disease. The chain's CDR3 is CAWSVSGSSYEQYF. The CDR3 DNA is TGTGCCTGGAGTGTATCGGGGTCTTCCTACGAGCAGTACTTC.